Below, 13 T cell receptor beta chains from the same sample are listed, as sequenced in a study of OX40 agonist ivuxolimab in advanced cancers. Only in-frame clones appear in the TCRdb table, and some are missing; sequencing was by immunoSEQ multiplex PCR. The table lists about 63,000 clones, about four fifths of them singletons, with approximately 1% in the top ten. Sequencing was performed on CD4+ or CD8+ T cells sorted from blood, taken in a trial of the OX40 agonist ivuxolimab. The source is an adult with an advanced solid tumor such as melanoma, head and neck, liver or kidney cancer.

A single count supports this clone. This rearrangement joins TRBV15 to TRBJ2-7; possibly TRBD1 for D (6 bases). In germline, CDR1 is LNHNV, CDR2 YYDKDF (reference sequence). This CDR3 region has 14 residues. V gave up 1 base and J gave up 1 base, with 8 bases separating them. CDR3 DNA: TGTGCCACCAGCAGAGGGACAGATTCCTACGAGCAGTACTTC. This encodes CATSRGTDSYEQYF. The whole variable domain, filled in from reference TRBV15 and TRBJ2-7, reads DAMVIQNPRYQVTQFGKPVTLSCSQTLNHNVMYWYQQKSSQAPKLLFHYYDKDFNNEADTPDNFQSRRPNTSFCFLDIRSPGLGDTAMYLCATSRGTDSYEQYFGPGTRLTVT.

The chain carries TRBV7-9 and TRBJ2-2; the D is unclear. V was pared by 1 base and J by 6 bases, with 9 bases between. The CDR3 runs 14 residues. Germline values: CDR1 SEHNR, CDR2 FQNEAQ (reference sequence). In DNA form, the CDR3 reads TGTGCCAGCAGCTTAGAAGGGCAGGCCGGGGAGCTGTTTTTT. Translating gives CASSLEGQAGELFF.

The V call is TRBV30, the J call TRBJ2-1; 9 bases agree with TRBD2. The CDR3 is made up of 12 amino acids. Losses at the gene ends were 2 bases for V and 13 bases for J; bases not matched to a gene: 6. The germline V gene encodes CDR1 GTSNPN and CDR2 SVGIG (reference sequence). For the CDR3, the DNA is TGTGCCTGGAGTTATCAACTAGCGGGTCAGTTCTTC. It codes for CAWSYQLAGQFF.

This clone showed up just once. CDR3 in amino acids: CAWSVRLAGGGGELFF. For the CDR3, the DNA is TGTGCCTGGAGTGTAAGGCTGGCAGGGGGCGGCGGGGAGCTGTTTTTT. This rearrangement joins TRBV30 to TRBJ2-2, with 8 nucleotides matching TRBD1. This CDR3 spans 16 amino acids. Germline V gene lookup returns CDR1 GTSNPN and CDR2 SVGIG (reference sequence). Unmatched junction bases numbered 10, after V lost 0 bases and J lost 7 bases.

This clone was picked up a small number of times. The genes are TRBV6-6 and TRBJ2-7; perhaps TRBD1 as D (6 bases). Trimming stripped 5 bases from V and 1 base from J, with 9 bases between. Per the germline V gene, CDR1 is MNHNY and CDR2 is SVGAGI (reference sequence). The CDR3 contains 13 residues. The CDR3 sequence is CASSRQASYEQYF. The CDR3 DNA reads TGTGCCAGCAGTCGACAGGCTTCCTACGAGCAGTACTTC.

CDR3 nucleotides: TGTGCCAGCAGCGCGGACAGCCATCGCCCAGATACGCAGTATTTT. It encodes CASSADSHRPDTQYF. The chain is built from TRBV7-2 and TRBJ2-3; D possibly corresponds to TRBD1 (6 bases). CDR3 length: 15 amino acids. V lost 5 bases and J 4 bases, leaving 16 bases between the germline ends. Germline CDR1 is SGHTA and CDR2 is FQGNSA.

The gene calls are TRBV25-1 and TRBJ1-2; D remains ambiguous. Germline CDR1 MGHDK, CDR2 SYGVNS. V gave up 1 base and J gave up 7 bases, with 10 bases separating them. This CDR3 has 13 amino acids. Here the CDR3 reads CASSESGRRGYTF. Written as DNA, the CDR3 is TGTGCCAGCAGTGAATCGGGCAGGCGTGGCTACACCTTC.

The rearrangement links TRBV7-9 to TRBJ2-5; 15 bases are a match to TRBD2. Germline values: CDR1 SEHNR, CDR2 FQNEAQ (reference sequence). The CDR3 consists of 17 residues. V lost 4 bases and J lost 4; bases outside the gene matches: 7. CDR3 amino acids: CASSSLGLAGGSETQYF. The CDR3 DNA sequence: TGTGCCAGCAGCTCCCTAGGACTAGCGGGGGGGTCAGAGACCCAGTACTTC.

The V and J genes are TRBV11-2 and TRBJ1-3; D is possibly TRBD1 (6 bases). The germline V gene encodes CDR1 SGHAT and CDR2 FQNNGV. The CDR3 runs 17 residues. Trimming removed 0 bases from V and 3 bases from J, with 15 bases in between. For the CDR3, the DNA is TGTGCCAGCAGCTTAGAGTTCGGGGGCCGAATTGGAAACACCATATATTTT. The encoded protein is CASSLEFGGRIGNTIYF.

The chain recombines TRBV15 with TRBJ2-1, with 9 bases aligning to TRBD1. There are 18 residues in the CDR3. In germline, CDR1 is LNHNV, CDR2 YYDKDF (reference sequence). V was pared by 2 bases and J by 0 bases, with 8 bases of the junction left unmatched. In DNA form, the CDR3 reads TGTGCCACCAGCAGATACGGGACAGGGAGAAGCTCCTACAATGAGCAGTTCTTC. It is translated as CATSRYGTGRSSYNEQFF. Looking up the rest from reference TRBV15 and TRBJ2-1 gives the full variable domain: DAMVIQNPRYQVTQFGKPVTLSCSQTLNHNVMYWYQQKSSQAPKLLFHYYDKDFNNEADTPDNFQSRRPNTSFCFLDIRSPGLGDTAMYLCATSRYGTGRSSYNEQFFGPGTRLTVL.

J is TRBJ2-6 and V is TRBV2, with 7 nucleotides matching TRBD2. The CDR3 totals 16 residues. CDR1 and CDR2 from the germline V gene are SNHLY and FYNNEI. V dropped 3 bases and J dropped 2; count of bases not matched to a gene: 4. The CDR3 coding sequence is TGTGCCAGCAGTGAGGGGAGGGGAACTGGGGCCAACGTCCTGACTTTC. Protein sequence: CASSEGRGTGANVLTF.

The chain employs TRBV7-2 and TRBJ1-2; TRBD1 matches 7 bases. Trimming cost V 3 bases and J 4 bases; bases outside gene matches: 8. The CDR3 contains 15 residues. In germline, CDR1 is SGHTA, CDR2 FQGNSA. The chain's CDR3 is CASSFDRVGSYGYTF. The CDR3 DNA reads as TGTGCCAGCAGCTTCGACAGGGTCGGGAGCTATGGCTACACCTTC.

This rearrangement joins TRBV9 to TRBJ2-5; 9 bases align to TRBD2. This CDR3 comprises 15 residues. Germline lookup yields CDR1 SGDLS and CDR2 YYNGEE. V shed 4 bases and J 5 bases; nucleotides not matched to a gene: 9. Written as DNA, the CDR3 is TGTGCCAGCAGCCCCCGCGGGGGGGAAAGCGAGACCCAGTACTTC. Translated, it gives CASSPRGGESETQYF.